This TCR beta chain was profiled in a study of graft-versus-host responses after intestinal transplantation. Study context: Grafts were multivisceral, liver-intestinal, or isolated intestinal.

About this clone: Its specificity is not known.

Here immunoSEQ multiplex PCR was the method, and the copy in TCRdb shows in-frame clones only, minus some. This table has some 130,000 clones, roughly 93% appearing once. The CDR3 loop spans 16 amino acids. Trimming stripped 0 bases from V and 4 bases from J, with 10 bases between. Germline CDR1 reads SEHNR; CDR2 reads FQNEAQ (reference sequence). This specimen consisted of unstimulated CD4+ T cells sorted from spleen or lymph node cells, obtained before intestinal transplant. This TCR was recovered from a human donor who received an intestinal transplant. The chain joins TRBV7-9 to TRBJ2-6; D possibly corresponds to TRBD1 (6 bases). The CDR3 region is CASSLAQGSGANVLTF. For the CDR3, the DNA is TGTGCCAGCAGCTTAGCGCAGGGGTCGGGGGCCAACGTCCTGACTTTC.